This is a list of T cell receptor beta chains from one sample in a study of CD8 T cells in ankylosing spondylitis. TCRdb used MiXCR to reprocess the 5' RACE reads, holding one entry per CDR3 protein. The table records more than 150,000 distinct CDR3 sequences, more than 9% of them present only once. Sequencing used blood, either unsorted or a sorted T cell fraction (not recorded which). The source is a male donor with ankylosing spondylitis or in good health (not recorded which). CDR3s include the opening cysteine and the closing phenylalanine or tryptophan. A D gene is named only where the DNA matches it firmly. Clone sizes are given selectively: once, few, many, or a class where the clone is expanded.

V gene: TRBV6-2/TRBV6-3
clone size: few
D gene: NA
J gene: TRBJ2-2
CDR3 protein: CASSYLLGGTGELFF
CDR3 DNA: TGTGCCAGCAGTTACTTACTAGGGGGCACCGGGGAGCTGTTTTTT

V gene: TRBV12-3/TRBV12-4
clone size: many
D gene: TRBD1
J gene: TRBJ1-4
CDR3 protein: CASSFAGAGTAKEKLFF
CDR3 DNA: TGTGCCAGCAGTTTTGCCGGCGCCGGGACAGCAAAGGAAAAACTGTTTTTT

V gene: TRBV12-3/TRBV12-4
clone size: many
D gene: TRBD1
J gene: TRBJ1-1
CDR3 protein: CASSDRNRGQTEAFF
CDR3 DNA: TGTGCCAGCAGTGACCGGAACAGGGGGCAAACTGAAGCTTTCTTT

V gene: TRBV11-2
clone size: NA
D gene: NA
J gene: TRBJ2-5
CDR3 protein: CASSFGLDAETQYF
CDR3 DNA: TGTGCCAGCAGCTTCGGCCTAGACGCAGAGACCCAGTACTTC

V gene: TRBV29-1
clone size: many
D gene: NA
J gene: TRBJ2-2
CDR3 protein: CSVEGTTGELFF
CDR3 DNA: TGCAGCGTTGAGGGCACTACCGGGGAGCTGTTTTTT

V gene: TRBV5-1
clone size: few
D gene: NA
J gene: TRBJ1-1
CDR3 protein: CASSLMFLEQGHASTEAFF
CDR3 DNA: TGCGCCAGCAGCTTGATGTTTCTCGAGCAGGGGCACGCGAGCACTGAAGCTTTCTTT

V gene: TRBV5-1
clone size: NA
D gene: NA
J gene: TRBJ1-1
CDR3 protein: CASSFGAQQLTEAFF
CDR3 DNA: TGCGCCAGCAGCTTCGGAGCGCAACAGTTAACTGAAGCTTTCTTT

V gene: TRBV5-1
clone size: NA
D gene: NA
J gene: TRBJ2-3
CDR3 protein: CASVRTGTSTDTQYF
CDR3 DNA: TGCGCCAGCGTTAGGACGGGGACTAGCACAGATACGCAGTATTTT

V gene: TRBV29-1
clone size: many
D gene: NA
J gene: TRBJ2-1
CDR3 protein: CSVGAAGVSGAGNEQFF
CDR3 DNA: TGCAGCGTTGGTGCCGCGGGGGTGTCGGGGGCCGGCAATGAGCAGTTCTTC

V gene: TRBV4-3
clone size: NA
D gene: NA
J gene: TRBJ1-4
CDR3 protein: CASSQDEFSQGLLTNEKLFF
CDR3 DNA: TGCGCCAGCAGCCAAGATGAGTTTTCTCAGGGATTACTAACTAATGAAAAACTGTTTTTT

V gene: TRBV7-9
clone size: few
D gene: NA
J gene: TRBJ1-2
CDR3 protein: CASSSGQPYGYTF
CDR3 DNA: TGTGCCAGCAGCTCCGGACAGCCATATGGCTACACCTTC

V gene: TRBV20-1
clone size: few
D gene: NA
J gene: TRBJ2-5
CDR3 protein: CSAGLATQYF
CDR3 DNA: TGCAGTGCTGGGCTGGCGACCCAGTACTTC

V gene: TRBV12-3/TRBV12-4
clone size: many
D gene: TRBD1
J gene: TRBJ1-4
CDR3 protein: CASSTSGTGDEKLFF
CDR3 DNA: TGTGCCAGCAGCACGTCCGGGACAGGGGATGAAAAACTGTTTTTT

V gene: TRBV14
clone size: few
D gene: NA
J gene: TRBJ2-5
CDR3 protein: CASSQGAWKTQYF
CDR3 DNA: TGTGCCAGCAGCCAGGGGGCTTGGAAGACCCAGTACTTC

V gene: TRBV3-1
clone size: many
D gene: NA
J gene: TRBJ2-7
CDR3 protein: CASSHQLGVNEQYF
CDR3 DNA: TGTGCCAGCAGCCATCAGTTGGGGGTTAACGAGCAGTACTTC

V gene: TRBV25-1
clone size: many
D gene: NA
J gene: TRBJ2-1
CDR3 protein: CASSEWDEQFF
CDR3 DNA: TGTGCCAGCAGTGAATGGGATGAGCAGTTCTTC

V gene: TRBV5-1
clone size: many
D gene: NA
J gene: TRBJ2-7
CDR3 protein: CASSLRESSYEQYF
CDR3 DNA: TGCGCCAGCAGCTTGAGAGAGTCCTCCTACGAGCAGTACTTC

V gene: TRBV24-1
clone size: many
D gene: NA
J gene: TRBJ2-3
CDR3 protein: CATSWDQGTQYF
CDR3 DNA: TGTGCCACCAGCTGGGATCAGGGTACGCAGTATTTT

V gene: TRBV5-5
clone size: few
D gene: TRBD1
J gene: TRBJ2-2
CDR3 protein: CASSPGQGGLTGELFF
CDR3 DNA: TGTGCCAGCAGCCCTGGACAGGGAGGTCTTACCGGGGAGCTGTTTTTT

V gene: TRBV4-1
clone size: NA
D gene: TRBD2
J gene: TRBJ2-3
CDR3 protein: CASSQDVPSTSGRSDTQYF
CDR3 DNA: TGCGCCAGCAGCCAAGACGTTCCCTCAACTAGCGGGAGGTCGGATACGCAGTATTTT

V gene: TRBV12-3/TRBV12-4
clone size: many
D gene: NA
J gene: TRBJ1-1
CDR3 protein: CASRFQGPREAFF
CDR3 DNA: TGTGCCAGCAGATTTCAAGGGCCACGTGAAGCTTTCTTT

V gene: TRBV29-1
clone size: many
D gene: TRBD1
J gene: TRBJ1-2
CDR3 protein: CSVENRGDDGYTF
CDR3 DNA: TGCAGCGTTGAGAACAGGGGAGATGATGGCTACACCTTC

V gene: TRBV29-1
clone size: many
D gene: TRBD1
J gene: TRBJ2-1
CDR3 protein: CSVGGQGGNEQFF
CDR3 DNA: TGCAGCGTCGGGGGACAGGGTGGGAATGAGCAGTTCTTC

V gene: TRBV5-1
clone size: few
D gene: NA
J gene: TRBJ2-7
CDR3 protein: CASTGLVSREQYF
CDR3 DNA: TGCGCCAGCACTGGGTTAGTTAGCCGCGAGCAGTACTTC

V gene: TRBV10-3
clone size: NA
D gene: NA
J gene: TRBJ2-7
CDR3 protein: CAISESAGPYEQYF
CDR3 DNA: TGTGCCATCAGTGAGTCCGCAGGTCCCTACGAGCAGTACTTC

V gene: TRBV6-1
clone size: many
D gene: NA
J gene: TRBJ1-3
CDR3 protein: CASSRGGIQGGNTIYF
CDR3 DNA: TGTGCCAGCTCCCGGGGGGGGATACAAGGAGGAAACACCATATATTTT

V gene: TRBV7-2
clone size: few
D gene: NA
J gene: TRBJ1-5
CDR3 protein: CASSSQGDQPQHF
CDR3 DNA: TGTGCCAGCAGCTCACAGGGCGATCAGCCCCAGCATTTT

V gene: TRBV6-1
clone size: many
D gene: NA
J gene: TRBJ1-2
CDR3 protein: CASSEEQGRSYGYTF
CDR3 DNA: TGTGCCAGCAGTGAAGAGCAGGGGCGCAGTTATGGCTACACCTTC

V gene: TRBV2
clone size: NA
D gene: NA
J gene: TRBJ2-1
CDR3 protein: CASSESAVPDNEQFF
CDR3 DNA: TGTGCCAGCAGTGAAAGCGCAGTGCCCGACAATGAGCAGTTCTTC

V gene: TRBV5-1
clone size: many
D gene: NA
J gene: TRBJ1-4
CDR3 protein: CASSFGEEGEKLFF
CDR3 DNA: TGCGCCAGCAGCTTTGGGGAGGAAGGAGAAAAACTGTTTTTT

V gene: TRBV2
clone size: few
D gene: NA
J gene: TRBJ1-2
CDR3 protein: CASSYRAAEDGYTF
CDR3 DNA: TGTGCCAGCAGTTACAGGGCGGCGGAGGATGGCTACACCTTC

V gene: TRBV15
clone size: many
D gene: TRBD2
J gene: TRBJ2-3
CDR3 protein: CATSGAGGRNTQYF
CDR3 DNA: TGTGCCACCAGCGGAGCGGGGGGGCGGAATACGCAGTATTTT

V gene: TRBV11-3
clone size: NA
D gene: TRBD2
J gene: TRBJ2-2
CDR3 protein: CASSQTSGRGTGELFF
CDR3 DNA: TGTGCCAGCAGTCAGACTAGCGGGAGAGGGACCGGGGAGCTGTTTTTT

V gene: TRBV4-3
clone size: many
D gene: NA
J gene: TRBJ2-3
CDR3 protein: CASSQTLRDTQYF
CDR3 DNA: TGCGCCAGCAGCCAAACTCTTAGAGATACGCAGTATTTT

V gene: TRBV15
clone size: many
D gene: NA
J gene: TRBJ2-3
CDR3 protein: CATSRETADTQYF
CDR3 DNA: TGTGCCACCAGCAGGGAGACAGCAGATACGCAGTATTTT

V gene: TRBV20-1
clone size: many
D gene: TRBD1
J gene: TRBJ1-1
CDR3 protein: CSARDADRGNTEAFF
CDR3 DNA: TGCAGTGCTAGAGACGCAGACAGGGGGAACACTGAAGCTTTCTTT

V gene: TRBV27
clone size: many
D gene: NA
J gene: TRBJ2-7
CDR3 protein: CASSLSRRAYEQYF
CDR3 DNA: TGTGCCAGCAGTTTATCGCGCAGGGCCTACGAGCAGTACTTC

V gene: TRBV11-2
clone size: NA
D gene: TRBD2
J gene: TRBJ2-2
CDR3 protein: CASSLGLAGSTGELFF
CDR3 DNA: TGTGCCAGCAGCTTGGGACTAGCGGGAAGCACCGGGGAGCTGTTTTTT

V gene: TRBV6-1
clone size: few
D gene: TRBD1
J gene: TRBJ1-5
CDR3 protein: CASTPDRGGQPQHF
CDR3 DNA: TGTGCCAGCACTCCCGACAGGGGAGGTCAGCCCCAGCATTTT

V gene: TRBV25-1
clone size: NA
D gene: NA
J gene: TRBJ1-1
CDR3 protein: CASSEYQNTEAFF
CDR3 DNA: TGTGCCAGCAGTGAATATCAGAACACTGAAGCTTTCTTT

V gene: TRBV5-6
clone size: many
D gene: NA
J gene: TRBJ2-1
CDR3 protein: CASSLTQGNPAYNEQFF
CDR3 DNA: TGTGCCAGCAGCTTGACACAGGGAAATCCAGCCTACAATGAGCAGTTCTTC

V gene: TRBV5-1
clone size: many
D gene: NA
J gene: TRBJ2-2
CDR3 protein: CASSLVIGRNTGELFF
CDR3 DNA: TGCGCCAGCAGCTTGGTCATTGGGAGAAACACCGGGGAGCTGTTTTTT

V gene: TRBV5-1
clone size: many
D gene: NA
J gene: TRBJ2-2
CDR3 protein: CASSLFSLTPGIELFF
CDR3 DNA: TGCGCCAGCAGCTTGTTTTCATTAACGCCGGGAATTGAGCTGTTTTTT

V gene: TRBV23-1
clone size: NA
D gene: NA
J gene: TRBJ1-1
CDR3 protein: CASSQHTVTEAFF
CDR3 DNA: TGCGCCAGCAGTCAACATACAGTTACTGAAGCTTTCTTT

V gene: TRBV5-1
clone size: many
D gene: NA
J gene: TRBJ2-7
CDR3 protein: CASSLDSTYEQYF
CDR3 DNA: TGCGCCAGCAGCTTGGACAGTACCTACGAGCAGTACTTC

V gene: TRBV30
clone size: many
D gene: NA
J gene: TRBJ1-1
CDR3 protein: CAWSGQGRAFF
CDR3 DNA: TGTGCCTGGAGTGGCCAGGGGAGAGCTTTCTTT

V gene: TRBV7-8
clone size: NA
D gene: NA
J gene: TRBJ2-5
CDR3 protein: CASSRLSVQETQYF
CDR3 DNA: TGTGCCAGCAGCCGCTTGAGCGTCCAAGAGACCCAGTACTTC

V gene: TRBV5-6
clone size: few
D gene: NA
J gene: TRBJ2-1
CDR3 protein: CASSSFSQRYNEQFF
CDR3 DNA: TGTGCCAGCAGCTCCTTCTCCCAACGCTACAATGAGCAGTTCTTC

V gene: TRBV3-1
clone size: many
D gene: TRBD1
J gene: TRBJ2-1
CDR3 protein: CASSQSRQGAWEQFF
CDR3 DNA: TGTGCCAGCAGCCAGAGTCGACAGGGGGCTTGGGAGCAGTTCTTC